These 12 T cell receptor beta chains were sequenced from one sample in a study of Ad26.COV2.S vaccination and SARS-CoV-2 variants. TCRdb's table, derived via immunoSEQ multiplex PCR, lists solely in-frame clones and lacks some. In the table there are 450,000 to 550,000 clones, nearly 90% of which are singletons. Indicated treatment: some 19 received Ad26.COV2.S at low or high dose, single or two shots; five or six received placebo; per-sample allocation not given. Sampling was performed 63 days after the first vaccine or placebo injection. The sample consisted of peripheral blood, taken in a trial of Ad26.COV2.S vaccine versus placebo. The receptor source for this set is a person aged 18-60 years who received the Ad26.COV2.S COVID-19 vaccine or a placebo.

This sequence joins TRBV27 and TRBJ1-1, with D unclear. There are 14 residues in the CDR3. CDR1 and CDR2 from the germline V gene are MNHEY and SMNVEV (reference sequence). V lost 6 bases and J lost 2, with 13 bases in between. CDR3 nucleotide sequence: TGTGCCAGCAGCCCGCGGACGGAAAACACTGAAGCTTTCTTT. Translated: CASSPRTENTEAFF.

This clone was observed a single time. This rearrangement joins TRBV9 to TRBJ2-1, with D possibly matching TRBD2 (6 bases). Germline V gene sequence: CDR1 SGDLS, CDR2 YYNGEE. This CDR3 region has 15 residues. Trimming cost V 0 bases and J 7 bases, with 14 bases left between them. CDR3 residues: CASSVAGADWNEQFF. The CDR3 coding sequence is TGTGCCAGCAGCGTAGCGGGAGCAGATTGGAATGAGCAGTTCTTC.

The chain carries TRBV28 and TRBJ2-3; TRBD2 aligns across 9 bases. The CDR3 totals 16 residues. Germline V gene lookup returns CDR1 MDHEN and CDR2 SYDVKM. Losses at the gene ends were 3 bases for V and 5 bases for J; bases not matched to a gene: 9. The CDR3 sequence is CASSFSSGNGRDTQYF. The CDR3 DNA sequence: TGTGCCAGCAGTTTCTCTAGCGGGAATGGTCGAGATACGCAGTATTTT. Together with reference TRBV28 and TRBJ2-3, the CDR3 gives the full variable domain: DVKVTQSSRYLVKRTGEKVFLECVQDMDHENMFWYRQDPGLGLRLIYFSYDVKMKEKGDIPEGYSVSREKKERFSLILESASTNQTSMYLCASSFSSGNGRDTQYFGPGTRLTVL.

The chain combines TRBV5-1 with TRBJ2-1, with 8 bases matching TRBD1. The junction had 6 bases not matched to a gene; V was cut back by 0 bases and J by 7 bases. The CDR3 covers 15 residues. Germline V lookup: CDR1 SGHRS, CDR2 YFSETQ. CDR3 in amino acids: CASSLGGTGMNEQFF. Written as DNA, the CDR3 is TGCGCCAGCAGCTTGGGTGGGACAGGTATGAATGAGCAGTTCTTC.

This chain links TRBV5-1 with TRBJ1-2; 9 nucleotides line up with TRBD1. CDR1 is SGHRS, CDR2 YFSETQ, per germline. V gave up 2 bases and J gave up 3 bases; unmatched junction bases: 2. This CDR3 is built from 14 residues. The CDR3 loop is CASSFGDRDYGYTF. The CDR3 nucleotides are TGCGCCAGCAGCTTTGGGGACAGGGACTATGGCTACACCTTC.

The V and J genes are TRBV18 and TRBJ2-5, with unresolved D. With 1 base removed from V and 5 bases from J, the gap between germline ends came to 8 bases. Germline CDR1 and CDR2: KGHSH and LQKENI. CDR3 length: 13 residues. The CDR3 protein is CASSPQGWETQYF. In nucleotides, the CDR3 is TGTGCCAGCTCACCACAGGGCTGGGAGACCCAGTACTTC.

The chain uses TRBV5-1 and TRBJ2-5; perhaps TRBD1 as D (5 bases). This CDR3 comprises 12 residues. Germline V gene data show CDR1 as SGHRS and CDR2 as YFSETQ. Trimming cost V 0 bases and J 7 bases, with 7 bases left between them. For the CDR3, the DNA is TGCGCCAGCAGCTTGGACCAGGGGACCCAGTACTTC. It yields the protein CASSLDQGTQYF. Together with reference TRBV5-1 and TRBJ2-5, the CDR3 gives the full variable domain: KAGVTQTPRYLIKTRGQQVTLSCSPISGHRSVSWYQQTPGQGLQFLFEYFSETQRNKGNFPGRFSGRQFSNSRSEMNVSTLELGDSALYLCASSLDQGTQYFGPGTRLLVL.

In this sample, this clone turned up once. This chain links TRBV2 with TRBJ1-5; D gene unclear. The CDR3 is made up of 11 amino acids. CDR1 and CDR2 from the germline V gene are SNHLY and FYNNEI. Trimming removed 7 bases at V and 5 bases at J, with 6 bases between. CDR3 nucleotide sequence: TGTGCCAGCAAAAGTTATCAGCCCCAGCATTTT. Protein: CASKSYQPQHF.

The chain combines TRBV9 with TRBJ1-6; weak D call: TRBD1 (6 bases). The CDR3 has 15 amino acids. Germline CDR1 reads SGDLS; CDR2 reads YYNGEE. The V end lost 2 bases, the J end lost 7 bases, and 13 bases lay between the germline ends. This chain's CDR3 is CASSVQGQTNSPLHF. DNA of the CDR3: TGTGCCAGCAGCGTTCAGGGACAAACAAATTCACCCCTCCACTTT. The variable domain in full, completed from reference TRBV9 and TRBJ1-6, reads DSGVTQTPKHLITATGQRVTLRCSPRSGDLSVYWYQQSLDQGLQFLIQYYNGEERAKGNILERFSAQQFPDLHSELNLSSLELGDSALYFCASSVQGQTNSPLHFGNGTRLTVT.

V gene TRBV11-2 combines with J gene TRBJ2-3, with a weak D call TRBD2 (6 bases). The germline gives CDR1 SGHAT, CDR2 FQNNGV. Between the trimmed V and J ends, which lost 3 bases and 0 bases, there was a span of 10 bases. The CDR3 consists of 15 residues. Here the CDR3 reads CASSLTLASTDTQYF. The CDR3 bases are TGTGCCAGCAGCTTGACGCTAGCGAGCACAGATACGCAGTATTTT.

CDR3 residues: CASSRSGSSYNEQFF. The CDR3 DNA reads as TGTGCCAGCAGCCGTAGCGGGAGCTCCTACAATGAGCAGTTCTTC. The rearrangement joins TRBV7-2 to TRBJ2-1; 9 bases are a match to TRBD2. This CDR3 spans 15 amino acids. The germline gives CDR1 SGHTA, CDR2 FQGNSA. With V trimmed by 5 bases and J by 0 bases, 2 bases remained unmatched.

J is TRBJ2-1 and V is TRBV7-2, with TRBD2 matching 7 bases. The CDR3 runs to 15 residues. In germline, CDR1 is SGHTA, CDR2 FQGNSA. V shed 5 bases and J 3 bases; nucleotides not matched to a gene: 7. The CDR3 reads CASSPTSTGYNEQFF. For the CDR3, the DNA is TGTGCCAGCAGCCCGACTAGCACAGGCTACAATGAGCAGTTCTTC.